These T cell receptor beta chains were read from a single sample in a study of cytomegalovirus exposure and HLA in healthy donors. Assay used: immunoSEQ multiplex PCR; TCRdb lists only in-frame clones, some missing. The sample includes 220,000 or so clones, under 95% of them seen just once. The sample consisted of PBMCs. Source of these receptors: a woman between 18 and 29 years old in good health and CMV-seronegative. Both conserved end residues are part of each CDR3. The order of the fields is CDR3 DNA, CDR3 protein, D gene, CDR3 length, clone size, J gene, V gene. The D gene is left open where the match is weak. A row's size may be missing; if present it is once, few, many or a size class.

DNA: TGTGCCAGCAGTTACAATGCAGGCCTCGCCTACTACGAGCAGTACTTC; CDR3: CASSYNAGLAYYEQYF; D: -; length: 16; size: once; J: TRBJ2-7; V: TRBV27
DNA: TGCGCCAGCAGCCCGGGATCGGCGAACACTGAAGCTTTCTTT; CDR3: CASSPGSANTEAFF; D: -; length: 14; size: once; J: TRBJ1-1; V: TRBV5-1
DNA: TGTGCCAGCAGCTTGCGTCCAGGGGCCTCCGAAGCTTTCTTT; CDR3: CASSLRPGASEAFF; D: -; length: 14; size: -; J: TRBJ1-1; V: TRBV11-2
DNA: TGTGCCAGCAGTGTCGGGGGCGAGCAGTACTTC; CDR3: CASSVGGEQYF; D: -; length: 11; size: -; J: TRBJ2-7; V: TRBV2
DNA: TGTGCCAGCAGTTTAATCGGGGGGGGAGTCTACAATGAGCAGTTCTTC; CDR3: CASSLIGGGVYNEQFF; D: TRBD2; length: 16; size: -; J: TRBJ2-1; V: TRBV27
DNA: TGTGCCAGCAGCCCCTCTAGCCGGGGTTATGAGCAGTTCTTC; CDR3: CASSPSSRGYEQFF; D: -; length: 14; size: -; J: TRBJ2-1; V: TRBV11-3
DNA: TGCGCCAGCAGCTCCCAGGCTAGCGGGGGCCACGAGCAGTACTTC; CDR3: CASSSQASGGHEQYF; D: TRBD2; length: 15; size: -; J: TRBJ2-7; V: TRBV5-1
DNA: TGTGCCAGCAGCTCAGACAGGGACTCCTACAATGAGCAGTTCTTC; CDR3: CASSSDRDSYNEQFF; D: TRBD1; length: 15; size: -; J: TRBJ2-1; V: TRBV7-3
DNA: TGCGCCAGCAGCTTGGTCGGGACACGTGCAACTAATGAAAAACTGTTTTTT; CDR3: CASSLVGTRATNEKLFF; D: -; length: 17; size: -; J: TRBJ1-4; V: TRBV5-1
DNA: TGTGCCAGTAGTATTCCCGGGACAGGGATGGAGACCCAGTACTTC; CDR3: CASSIPGTGMETQYF; D: TRBD1; length: 15; size: -; J: TRBJ2-5; V: TRBV19
DNA: TGTGCCAGCAGCCAAGTGGGGGGAGAGACCCAGTACTTC; CDR3: CASSQVGGETQYF; D: -; length: 13; size: -; J: TRBJ2-5; V: TRBV14
DNA: TGTGCCAGCGGACTCCAGGCACATTATGGCTACACCTTC; CDR3: CASGLQAHYGYTF; D: -; length: 13; size: -; J: TRBJ1-2; V: TRBV6-1
DNA: TGTGCCAGCAGCCTCTACAGGGAGGAAGCTTTCTTT; CDR3: CASSLYREEAFF; D: -; length: 12; size: -; J: TRBJ1-1; V: TRBV28
DNA: TGTGCCAGCAGTTTATCCGGGGTAGGCGCTGAAGCTTTCTTT; CDR3: CASSLSGVGAEAFF; D: -; length: 14; size: -; J: TRBJ1-1; V: TRBV27
DNA: TGTGCCAGTAGTGAGAGCGGTATCTTCCCCACAGATACGCAGTATTTT; CDR3: CASSESGIFPTDTQYF; D: -; length: 16; size: once; J: TRBJ2-3; V: TRBV19
DNA: TGTGCCTGGAGTGTATCCGGCGGGAGTGAGCAGTTCTTC; CDR3: CAWSVSGGSEQFF; D: TRBD2; length: 13; size: -; J: TRBJ2-1; V: TRBV30
DNA: TGCGCCAGCAGCCATTCGACAGGGCTATATGGCTACACCTTC; CDR3: CASSHSTGLYGYTF; D: TRBD1; length: 14; size: -; J: TRBJ1-2; V: TRBV4-1
DNA: TGTGCCAGCAGCCCCCGGACAGGGGCTGGAAACACCATATATTTT; CDR3: CASSPRTGAGNTIYF; D: TRBD1; length: 15; size: -; J: TRBJ1-3; V: TRBV5-4
DNA: TGTGCCAGTAGTACGGGACTAGCGGGGTACAATGAGCAGTTCTTC; CDR3: CASSTGLAGYNEQFF; D: TRBD2; length: 15; size: -; J: TRBJ2-1; V: TRBV19
DNA: TGCGCCAGCATCCATACGCTTACAGGGCCTAATCAGCCCCAGCATTTT; CDR3: CASIHTLTGPNQPQHF; D: -; length: 16; size: -; J: TRBJ1-5; V: TRBV23-1
DNA: TGCAGCGTTAAGGGACAGGGTAGTAGTCATACGCAGTATTTT; CDR3: CSVKGQGSSHTQYF; D: TRBD1; length: 14; size: -; J: TRBJ2-3; V: TRBV29-1
DNA: TGCGCCAGCAGCTTGGACAGGGACACAGATACGCAGTATTTT; CDR3: CASSLDRDTDTQYF; D: -; length: 14; size: -; J: TRBJ2-3; V: TRBV5-1
DNA: TGTGCCGCACAAGGCGGGAACACCATATATTTT; CDR3: CAAQGGNTIYF; D: -; length: 11; size: -; J: TRBJ1-3; V: TRBV28
DNA: TGCAGCGTTGGTTCCCCTCTTACTCCTGAAGCTTTCTTT; CDR3: CSVGSPLTPEAFF; D: -; length: 13; size: -; J: TRBJ1-1; V: TRBV29-1
DNA: TGTGCCAGCAGTTCGACAGGGAAGGGGTACGAGCAGTACTTC; CDR3: CASSSTGKGYEQYF; D: TRBD1; length: 14; size: -; J: TRBJ2-7; V: TRBV27
DNA: TGTGCCAGCCGAATGGTAGGGGGTGGTACTGAAGCTTTCTTT; CDR3: CASRMVGGGTEAFF; D: -; length: 14; size: -; J: TRBJ1-1; V: TRBV5-4
DNA: TGTGCCTGGAGTAATCCGGGACAGGGGTCCTACGAGCAGTACTTC; CDR3: CAWSNPGQGSYEQYF; D: TRBD1; length: 15; size: once; J: TRBJ2-7; V: TRBV30
DNA: TGCGCCAGCAGCCCGGGTGGGCTAGCGGGAAGGGAGGGAGAGACCCAGTACTTC; CDR3: CASSPGGLAGREGETQYF; D: TRBD2; length: 18; size: -; J: TRBJ2-5; V: TRBV5-1
DNA: TGTGCCAGCAGCTTTTCCGTGGGAGGGGAGACCCAGTACTTC; CDR3: CASSFSVGGETQYF; D: TRBD2; length: 14; size: -; J: TRBJ2-5; V: TRBV5-4
DNA: TGTGCCAGCAGCCCGTACGGAGCCGGGATCTTC; CDR3: CASSPYGAGIF; D: -; length: 11; size: -; J: TRBJ2-1; V: TRBV11-2
DNA: TGTGCCAGCAGTTTGAAGACAGACTACAATGAGCAGTTCTTC; CDR3: CASSLKTDYNEQFF; D: -; length: 14; size: few; J: TRBJ2-1; V: TRBV6-5
DNA: TGTGCCAGCAGCTCCCAGGAGGGCTCAGGATACTACGAGCAGTACTTC; CDR3: CASSSQEGSGYYEQYF; D: -; length: 16; size: once; J: TRBJ2-7; V: TRBV11-3
DNA: TGTGCCATCAGTGACCCTTCCAGACTAGCGGGAGGGCCCGGAGAGACCCAGTACTTC; CDR3: CAISDPSRLAGGPGETQYF; D: TRBD2; length: 19; size: -; J: TRBJ2-5; V: TRBV10-3
DNA: TGTGCCAGCTCACGAAGCGAAAATCAGCCCCAGCATTTT; CDR3: CASSRSENQPQHF; D: -; length: 13; size: -; J: TRBJ1-5; V: TRBV18
DNA: TGCGCCAGCAGCTTGGTGCTAGCGGGAGGGCCCCCGGGCGAGCAGTACTTC; CDR3: CASSLVLAGGPPGEQYF; D: TRBD2; length: 17; size: -; J: TRBJ2-7; V: TRBV5-1
DNA: TGTGCCAGCAGCTTAGGCCAGCAAGAGACCCAGTACTTC; CDR3: CASSLGQQETQYF; D: -; length: 13; size: -; J: TRBJ2-5; V: TRBV7-7
DNA: TGCAGCGTTGTGGACAGGTGGACTAGCACAGATACGCAGTATTTT; CDR3: CSVVDRWTSTDTQYF; D: TRBD1; length: 15; size: -; J: TRBJ2-3; V: TRBV29-1
DNA: TGTGCCACCAGCAGAGATCTCGCCAAGCGGGAGGACACCGGGGAGCTGTTTTTT; CDR3: CATSRDLAKREDTGELFF; D: TRBD2; length: 18; size: -; J: TRBJ2-2; V: TRBV15
DNA: TGTGCCTGGACGGAAGCCAGGGGGTTAGGAAAACTGTTTTTT; CDR3: CAWTEARGLGKLFF; D: TRBD1; length: 14; size: -; J: TRBJ1-4; V: TRBV30
DNA: TGTGCCATCAGATCCGGGACAGGGGGGAGCGAGCAGTACTTC; CDR3: CAIRSGTGGSEQYF; D: TRBD1; length: 14; size: -; J: TRBJ2-7; V: TRBV10-3
DNA: TGTGCCAGCAGCCGAATTAGCGGGAGAGTGGTACCAGATACGCAGTATTTT; CDR3: CASSRISGRVVPDTQYF; D: TRBD2; length: 17; size: -; J: TRBJ2-3; V: TRBV7-2
DNA: TGTGCCAGCAGTGGGGTAGCGGGAGTGCTCGAGCAGTACTTC; CDR3: CASSGVAGVLEQYF; D: TRBD2; length: 14; size: once; J: TRBJ2-7; V: TRBV6-1